This passage covers 26 T cell receptor beta chains from one sample sequenced in a study of regulatory T cells in long-lasting Graves disease. The time point is: newly diagnosed GD, antithyroid drugs for less than 3 months. PBMC-derived RNA was used for the TCR library. CDR3-region Arm-PCR and iRepertoire HTBI primers produced the TCR beta libraries. TCRdb re-analysed the multiplex PCR reads in MiXCR, keeping a single row per CDR3 protein. The sample lists 450,000 to 500,000 distinct CDR3 sequences, roughly 15% occurring once. These data were also filed under a second study, of T cells in Graves' hyperthyroidism and ophthalmopathy.

The sequences come from peripheral blood mononuclear cells (PBMCs), collected at new diagnosis, from a patient treated with antithyroid drugs. The source is a man aged 40-49 years with Graves disease.

This clonotype was counted at least ten times. The J gene is TRBJ2-3, the V gene TRBV29-1; D gene ambiguous. The CDR3 is 12 amino acids. V lost 4 bases and J lost 1, with 6 bases in between. In germline, CDR1 is SQVTM, CDR2 ANQGSEA. The CDR3 DNA reads as TGCAGCGTTGCTGGACGCACAGATACGCAGTATTTT. It specifies CSVAGRTDTQYF.

CDR3 region: CASSQSSGGTQYF. CDR3 in DNA: TGTGCCAGCAGCCAGTCGAGCGGGGGTACGCAGTATTTT. The V gene is TRBV3-1, the J gene TRBJ2-3, with 8 positions matching TRBD2. The CDR3 extends over 13 amino acids. In germline, CDR1 is LGHDT, CDR2 YNNKEL (reference sequence). J lost 8 bases, V lost 3 bases, and 4 bases had no gene match.

The rearrangement links TRBV25-1 to TRBJ2-7; the D gene could be TRBD1 or TRBD2 (5 bases each). This CDR3 spans 12 amino acids. The germline V and J ends were trimmed by 2 bases and 6 bases, with 8 bases remaining between them. Germline CDR1 and CDR2: MGHDK and SYGVNS. This CDR3 is CASSERGTEQYF. In nucleotides, the CDR3 is TGTGCCAGCAGTGAAAGAGGGACCGAGCAGTACTTC.

This clonotype was seen a handful of times. The chain combines TRBV28 with TRBJ1-5; 8 nucleotides match TRBD1. Looked up from germline, CDR1 is MDHEN and CDR2 is SYDVKM. With V trimmed by 5 bases and J by 4 bases, 10 bases remained unmatched. The CDR3 has 16 amino acids. The CDR3, as DNA: TGTGCCAGCAGTACCCTCCAGGGGGCCTCGAATCAGCCCCAGCATTTT. It is translated as CASSTLQGASNQPQHF.

There are many counts of this clonotype. The genes are TRBV11-2 and TRBJ2-1; 7 positions agree with TRBD1. The germline V gene has CDR1 SGHAT and CDR2 FQNNGV. The CDR3 has 14 residues. V was pared by 0 bases and J by 4 bases, with 0 bases of the junction left unmatched. CDR3 sequence (DNA): TGTGCCAGCAGCTTAGAGGACAGGTACAATGAGCAGTTCTTC. The encoded protein is CASSLEDRYNEQFF.

This clonotype was recorded at least ten times. V usage is TRBV11-2 and J usage is TRBJ1-4; D remains unclear. Germline loops: CDR1 SGHAT, CDR2 FQNNGV. This CDR3 spans 13 amino acids. V lost 0 bases and J lost 12, with 11 bases in between. DNA for the CDR3: TGTGCCAGCAGCTTAGAAAGATGGGGAGAACTGTTTTTT. Amino acid sequence: CASSLERWGELFF.

This clonotype was seen a single time. This CDR3 reads CASSAGQGVWGGYTF. CDR3 coding DNA: TGTGCCAGCAGCGCCGGACAGGGGGTATGGGGCGGCTACACCTTC. The genes are TRBV7-9 and TRBJ1-2, with 10 bases matching TRBD1. Germline V gene lookup returns CDR1 SEHNR and CDR2 FQNEAQ (reference sequence). The length of the CDR3 is 15 residues. V was clipped by 5 bases and J by 8 bases; unmatched bases: 11.

This clonotype has a handful of counts. J is TRBJ1-2 and V is TRBV4-2, with D possibly matching TRBD1 (6 bases). Trimming took 0 bases from V and 4 from J, leaving 15 bases between them. The CDR3 totals 16 residues. The germline CDR1 and CDR2 sequences are LGHNA and YNFKEQ. The CDR3 sequence: CASSQDDARGGYGYTF. The CDR3 coding sequence is TGTGCCAGCAGCCAAGATGATGCCAGGGGAGGCTATGGCTACACCTTC.

This clonotype was seen more than once but under ten times. The chain employs TRBV20-1 and TRBJ2-3; 11 bases are a match to TRBD2. V lost 1 base, J lost 6 bases, and 3 bases stayed unmatched. Germline CDR1 is DFQATT and CDR2 is SNEGSKA (reference sequence). There are 14 residues in the CDR3. The CDR3 DNA sequence: TGCAGTGCTAGAGTAGCGGGAGGGTATGATACGCAGTATTTT. Its protein is CSARVAGGYDTQYF.

At least ten counts were recorded for this clonotype. V usage is TRBV20-1 and J usage is TRBJ2-7, with 11 bases fitting TRBD2. V lost 3 bases to trimming and J lost 0 bases; unmatched junction nucleotides: 1. Germline V gene lookup returns CDR1 DFQATT and CDR2 SNEGSKA (reference sequence). This CDR3 comprises 14 residues. The CDR3 loop reads CSARGTSGSYEQYF. CDR3 in DNA: TGCAGTGCTAGGGGGACTAGCGGCTCCTACGAGCAGTACTTC.

The chain is built from TRBV7-9 and TRBJ2-7, with D maybe TRBD2 (6 bases). With 6 bases removed from V and 2 bases from J, the gap between germline ends came to 17 bases. Germline V CDR1 and CDR2: SEHNR, FQNEAQ (reference sequence). The length of the CDR3 is 15 residues. In DNA form, the CDR3 reads TGTGCCAGCAGTAAAACCGGGACTCAAACCTACGAGCAGTACTTC. Protein: CASSKTGTQTYEQYF.

This clonotype was seen repeatedly, ten times or more. The chain employs TRBV20-1 and TRBJ2-1, with 10 bases that match TRBD2. Looked up from germline, CDR1 is DFQATT and CDR2 is SNEGSKA (reference sequence). The J segment lost 5 bases and the V segment lost 1 base, leaving 5 bases of the junction unmatched. The CDR3 sequence is 15 residues long. Written as DNA, the CDR3 is TGCAGTGCTAGAGTTCTAGCGGGAGTGGACAATGAGCAGTTCTTC. Its translation: CSARVLAGVDNEQFF.

Notes on this clonotype: Given a much more abundant clone one base away, this may be a read error. The chain combines TRBV6-2 or TRBV6-3 with TRBJ2-1; D perhaps matches TRBD2 (5 bases). Germline CDR1 reads MNHEY; CDR2 reads SVGEGT. The CDR3 extends over 20 amino acids. The CDR3 sequence is CATSDGMWRRTVDSCNEQFF. DNA of the CDR3: TGTGCCACCAGTGATGGTATGTGGAGGAGGACGGTCGACTCCTGCAATGAGCAGTTCTTC.

The chain couples TRBV6-1 to TRBJ1-4; D unclear. CDR3 length: 15 amino acids. CDR1 and CDR2 (germline): MNHNS, SASEGT. Between the trimmed V and J ends, which lost 8 bases and 0 bases, there was a span of 13 bases. DNA for the CDR3: TGTGCCAGCGGACTCGAACCCGCAACTAATGAAAAACTGTTTTTT. Translation: CASGLEPATNEKLFF.

This clonotype was counted many times. V is TRBV5-1 and J is TRBJ2-3; 7 bases line up with TRBD2. The CDR3 is 16 amino acids. The V and J ends lost 4 bases and 2 bases, in that order; junction bases with no gene match: 10. CDR1 is SGHRS and CDR2 is YFSETQ in the germline V gene. The CDR3 DNA reads TGCGCCAGCAGCCTGGGGGGGTCTCTCTACACAGATACGCAGTATTTT. Protein sequence: CASSLGGSLYTDTQYF.

The rearrangement joins TRBV15 to TRBJ2-1; a weak D match, TRBD2 (7 bases). This CDR3 is built from 16 residues. CDR1 LNHNV and CDR2 YYDKDF come from the germline V gene (reference sequence). V lost 5 bases, J lost 9 bases, and 23 bases lay in between. The CDR3: CATSPRLGGGPSEQFF. As DNA, the CDR3 is TGTGCCACCAGCCCCCGTCTAGGGGGAGGGCCTAGTGAGCAGTTCTTC.

At least ten counts were recorded for this clonotype. V and J are TRBV11-1 and TRBJ2-1; TRBD1 aligns across 8 bases. Per germline, CDR1 SGHAT and CDR2 FQDESV (reference sequence). This CDR3 region has 15 residues. V lost 4 bases to trimming and J lost 1 base; unmatched junction nucleotides: 3. The DNA for the CDR3 is TGTGCCAGCAGCTGGGACAGGAGGTCCTACAATGAGCAGTTCTTC. Its translation: CASSWDRRSYNEQFF.

A word on this clonotype: One base away lies a much larger clone, so this may be a sequencing read error. The CDR3 loop is CANSYWTSGRDYEQYF. The CDR3 DNA is TGTGCCAACAGTTACTGGACTAGCGGGAGGGACTACGAGCAGTACTTC. V is TRBV6-2 or TRBV6-3 and J is TRBJ2-7; 15 bases are shared with TRBD2. Germline V lookup: CDR1 MNHEY, CDR2 SVGEGT. The CDR3 loop spans 16 amino acids.

This clonotype was observed many times. V usage is TRBV3-1 and J usage is TRBJ2-3; TRBD2 agrees at 9 bases. The CDR3 is made up of 15 amino acids. Trimming took 5 bases from V and 0 from J; bases not matched to a gene: 3. Germline lookup yields CDR1 LGHDT and CDR2 YNNKEL (reference sequence). CDR3 in DNA: TGTGCCAGCAGCAAGGGACTAGCTAGCACAGATACGCAGTATTTT. Amino acid sequence: CASSKGLASTDTQYF.

This clonotype was seen only a few times. The J gene is TRBJ2-7, the V gene TRBV24-1, with D possibly TRBD1 on 5 matching bases. This CDR3 has 13 amino acids. Trimming pared 10 bases from V and 4 bases from J, leaving 16 bases between. Per the germline V gene, CDR1 is KGHDR and CDR2 is SFDVKD. CDR3 loop: CATTRHPGYEQYF. CDR3 DNA sequence: TGTGCCACGACACGACACCCAGGGTACGAGCAGTACTTC.

This sequence joins TRBV6-1 and TRBJ2-1; no reliable D call. V gave up 7 bases and J gave up 7 bases, with 14 bases separating them. The germline CDR1 and CDR2 sequences are MNHNS and SASEGT. This CDR3 has 13 amino acids. CDR3 amino acids: CASNLQSVNEQFF. In DNA form, the CDR3 reads TGTGCCAGCAACCTACAGAGCGTTAATGAGCAGTTCTTC.

This clonotype has a handful of counts. The chain employs TRBV20-1 and TRBJ1-2; no clear D. Trimming pared 1 base from V and 8 bases from J, leaving 8 bases between. The CDR3 extends over 11 amino acids. Germline V gives CDR1 DFQATT, CDR2 SNEGSKA (reference sequence). The CDR3 nucleotides read TGCAGTGCTAGAGTAGGGTCAGGCTACACCTTC. It translates to CSARVGSGYTF.

This clonotype was counted at least ten times. J is TRBJ2-7 and V is TRBV20-1, with 9 positions matching TRBD1. The CDR3 has 13 amino acids. V was pared by 5 bases and J by 5 bases, with 7 bases of the junction left unmatched. Germline values: CDR1 DFQATT, CDR2 SNEGSKA (reference sequence). CDR3 in amino acids: CSAPPGTGNEQYF. The CDR3 bases are TGCAGTGCTCCTCCCGGGACAGGGAACGAGCAGTACTTC.

The V gene is TRBV10-3, the J gene TRBJ1-2, with D hard to call. Looked up from germline, CDR1 is ENHRY and CDR2 is SYGVKD. Trimming took off 6 bases at V and 0 bases at J, with 14 bases between the two ends. CDR3 length: 15 residues. CDR3 sequence reads: CAISLPSDSNYGYTF. CDR3 DNA: TGTGCCATCAGCCTCCCCTCCGATTCTAACTATGGCTACACCTTC.

This CDR3 is CASRDRHMNTEAFF. CDR3 sequence (DNA): TGCGCCAGCAGGGATCGGCATATGAACACTGAAGCTTTCTTT. The V call is TRBV10-2, the J call TRBJ1-1; D remains ambiguous. The V gene's germline CDR1 is WSHSY and CDR2 SAAADI. This CDR3 spans 14 amino acids. V was shortened by 6 bases and J by 0 bases, with 11 bases between the two germline ends.

A few counts support this clonotype. A read error may produce the germline difference seen at one junction end. The chain employs TRBV7-8 and TRBJ1-2, with 10 bases identical to TRBD1. Per germline, CDR1 SGHVS and CDR2 FQNEAQ. The CDR3 extends over 16 amino acids. CDR3 residues: CASSLSGTGATYDYTF. The CDR3 DNA sequence: TGTGCCAGCAGCTTATCCGGGACAGGGGCAACCTATGACTACACCTTC.